This TCR beta chain derives from a study of OX40 agonist ivuxolimab in advanced cancers. Looking at the study overall: Every patient in dose escalation had hepatocellular carcinoma, melanoma, renal cell or head and neck cancer.

A word on this clone: Its antigen is undetermined.

TCRdb's copy holds only in-frame clones and misses some; the assay was immunoSEQ multiplex PCR. Of almost 35,000 clones in the sample, less than 80% are singletons; the top ten hold about 10%. V lost 4 bases, J lost 6 bases, and 11 bases lay in between. In germline, CDR1 is SGHTA, CDR2 FQGTGA. This CDR3 has 13 residues. Study findings and constraints: The CD4+ and CD8+ T cells in the blood had expanded clonally by week 6 at 0.1 to 3.0 mg/kg.

V usage is TRBV7-3 and J usage is TRBJ2-3; the D is unclear. The clonotype originates from an adult with an advanced solid tumor such as melanoma, head and neck, liver or kidney cancer. The sample was CD4+ or CD8+ T cells sorted from blood, taken in a trial of the OX40 agonist ivuxolimab. The CDR3 coding sequence is TGTGCCAGCAGCTCTTCGACCCATGATACGCAGTATTTT. Encoded protein: CASSSSTHDTQYF.